This TCR beta chain was sequenced in a study of shared clonotypes between healthy human individuals. Study summary: Every donor yielded three CD4 naive, three CD4 memory, two CD8 naive and one CD8 memory plate.

The CDR3 sequence is 16 residues long. J lost 1 base, V lost 5 bases, and 8 bases had no gene match. In germline, CDR1 is SGHAT, CDR2 FQDESV (reference sequence). General study results and limits: Clonotypes not shared had lower generation probabilities than those common to all four donors. Few donors limited the genetic and exposure-history diversity represented.

As to this clone: Its antigen is as yet unknown.

Genomic DNA (from each subset) was split evenly across several immunoSEQ plates. TCRdb keeps only in-frame clones here, not all; method: immunoSEQ multiplex PCR. The sample yields 2 million to 3 million clones, over 85% seen once. The chain is built from TRBV11-1 and TRBJ2-3; 8 positions match TRBD1. What was sequenced was naive CD4+ T cells from PBMCs. The subset here: CD45RA+ positively selected. This sequence originates from a man between 18 and 29 years old in good health. Some clones in this sample may be carry-over from other donors' samples. CDR3 residues: CASSLWTGSRTDTQYF. The CDR3 coding sequence is TGTGCCAGCAGCCTATGGACAGGGAGTCGCACAGATACGCAGTATTTT.